A single sample gave rise to the 5 T cell receptor beta chains below, sequenced in a study of blood T cell repertoires in COVID-19. TCRdb keeps only in-frame clones here, not all; method: immunoSEQ multiplex PCR. This repertoire shows a few hundred thousand clones, roughly 88% found once; its top ten account for about 1%. Sequencing was carried out using PBMCs or T cells enriched from blood (not recorded which). These receptors were collected from a woman younger than 45 who had recovered from COVID-19.

This chain uses TRBV7-4 with TRBJ2-7; the match to TRBD1 covers 8 bases. Germline CDR1 SGHVT, CDR2 SQSDAQ. The CDR3 has 17 residues. The J segment lost 3 bases and the V segment lost 3 bases, leaving 13 bases of the junction unmatched. The CDR3 reads CASSFSRGQGVDYEQYF. Written as DNA, the CDR3 is TGTGCCAGCAGCTTTTCCCGTGGACAGGGTGTAGACTACGAGCAGTACTTC.

The V call is TRBV19, the J call TRBJ2-1; 12 nucleotides align to TRBD2. V was clipped by 6 bases and J by 9 bases; unmatched bases: 6. Per the germline V gene, CDR1 is LNHDA and CDR2 is SQIVND (reference sequence). The CDR3 sequence is 14 residues long. The CDR3 protein is CASRTSGGLREQFF. In nucleotides, the CDR3 is TGTGCCAGTAGAACTAGCGGGGGGCTCCGTGAGCAGTTCTTC. Looking up the rest from reference TRBV19 and TRBJ2-1 gives the full variable domain: DGGITQSPKYLFRKEGQNVTLSCEQNLNHDAMYWYRQDPGQGLRLIYYSQIVNDFQKGDIAEGYSVSREKKESFPLTVTSAQKNPTAFYLCASRTSGGLREQFFGPGTRLTVL.

The CDR3 DNA sequence: TGTGCCAGCAGTTCCCCGCTAGCCAGCACAGATACGCAGTATTTT. This gives the protein CASSSPLASTDTQYF. The J gene is TRBJ2-3, the V gene TRBV6-5; D perhaps matches TRBD2 (5 bases). V lost 4 bases, J lost 0 bases, and 11 bases lay in between. CDR1 and CDR2 from the germline V gene are MNHEY and SVGAGI. This CDR3 has 15 residues.

Concerning this clone itself: This CDR3 is also generated by other DNA sequences in the sample. The chain carries TRBV12-3 or TRBV12-4 and TRBJ1-1; possibly TRBD1 for D (5 bases). This CDR3 has 13 amino acids. V dropped 3 bases and J dropped 1 base, with 6 bases sitting between them. The CDR3 DNA is TGTGCCAGCAGTTTCGGACAGAACACTGAAGCTTTCTTT. This codes for CASSFGQNTEAFF.

The CDR3 sequence is CSAYRDEQFF. The DNA of the CDR3 is TGCAGTGCTTACCGGGATGAGCAGTTCTTC. The chain joins TRBV20-1 to TRBJ2-1; D unresolved. The V end lost 5 bases, the J end lost 8 bases, and 7 bases lay between the germline ends. The CDR3 sequence is 10 residues long. In germline, CDR1 is DFQATT, CDR2 SNEGSKA (reference sequence).